The 14 T cell receptor beta chains presented below share a single source sample, sequenced in a study of regulatory T cells in long-lasting Graves disease. Sample time point: persistent/refractory GD, antithyroid drugs over 5 years with positive TRAb. Making the TCR library involved RNA that had been extracted from PBMCs. CDR3-region Arm-PCR and iRepertoire HTBI primers produced the TCR beta libraries. One entry per CDR3 protein results from TCRdb running MiXCR on the multiplex PCR reads. Altogether more than 650,000 distinct CDR3 sequences are present, approximately 31% being singletons, with the ten largest covering about two fifths. Sample: peripheral blood mononuclear cells (PBMCs), taken when the disease was refractory, from a patient treated with antithyroid drugs. These receptors all stem from a female donor with Graves disease.

J is TRBJ1-6 and V is TRBV6-2 or TRBV6-3, with 9 bases identical to TRBD1. This CDR3 region has 15 residues. Per germline, CDR1 MNHEY and CDR2 SVGEGT. After removal of 2 bases from V and 10 bases from J, the junction contained 6 bases not matched to a gene. CDR3 sequence: CASSYPTGGGSPLHF. The CDR3 nucleotides read TGTGCCAGCAGTTACCCGACAGGGGGAGGCTCACCCCTCCACTTT.

This clonotype showed up just a few times. This chain uses TRBV19 with TRBJ1-1, with 7 bases identical to TRBD1. Germline V gives CDR1 LNHDA, CDR2 SQIVND (reference sequence). The CDR3 extends over 14 amino acids. The junction had 6 bases not matched to a gene; V was cut back by 7 bases and J by 1 base. CDR3 sequence: CASNTGQANTEAFF. The DNA of the CDR3 is TGTGCCAGTAATACAGGACAGGCGAACACTGAAGCTTTCTTT.

The V call is TRBV30, the J call TRBJ1-1; 9 bases are a match to TRBD1. The CDR3 consists of 15 residues. Trimming removed 5 bases from V and 4 bases from J; junction bases left unmatched: 11. Germline lookup yields CDR1 GTSNPN and CDR2 SVGIG (reference sequence). DNA for the CDR3: TGTGCCTGGGGGACAGGGACAACAATCGGCACTGAAGCTTTCTTT. Translated: CAWGTGTTIGTEAFF.

CDR3 nucleotides: TGTGCCAGCAGCCACCCGGACAGGGCCGCTGGGGGAGGCTACACCTTC. Its translation: CASSHPDRAAGGGYTF. The gene calls are TRBV5-5 and TRBJ1-2; 8 positions agree with TRBD1. The length of the CDR3 is 16 residues. J lost 8 bases, V lost 4 bases, and 16 bases had no gene match. CDR1 is SGHKS and CDR2 is YYEKEE in the germline V gene (reference sequence).

This chain connects TRBV5-1 to TRBJ2-6, with 10 bases identical to TRBD1. From germline, CDR1 is SGHRS and CDR2 YFSETQ. There are 19 residues in the CDR3. V trimming: 4 bases; J trimming: 0 bases; junction bases outside the gene matches: 10. The CDR3, as DNA: TGCGCCAGCAGCCATATCCGACAGGGGGCGGGCTCTGGGGCCAACGTCCTGACTTTC. It encodes CASSHIRQGAGSGANVLTF.

The chain links TRBV13 to TRBJ2-5; D unresolved. V dropped 5 bases and J dropped 7 bases, with 14 bases sitting between them. Germline lookup yields CDR1 PRHDT and CDR2 FYEKMQ (reference sequence). The CDR3 has 13 residues. CDR3 in DNA: TGTGCCAGCAGCCCCGCCCGAGCCGCGACCCAGTACTTC. It translates to CASSPARAATQYF.

The chain combines TRBV2 with TRBJ1-1, with D unresolved. Between the trimmed V and J ends, which lost 1 base and 0 bases, there was a span of 18 bases. The V gene's germline CDR1 is SNHLY and CDR2 FYNNEI. CDR3 size: 18 residues. CDR3 nucleotide sequence: TGTGCCAGCAGTGAAGGCCGCCTGGGTTGGGTACTGAACACTGAAGCTTTCTTT. This codes for CASSEGRLGWVLNTEAFF.

This clonotype was recorded many times. The J gene is TRBJ2-5, the V gene TRBV11-3; D may be TRBD1 (6 bases). The CDR3 is 14 residues long. Germline loops: CDR1 SGHNT, CDR2 YENEEA. The V end lost 8 bases, the J end lost 5 bases, and 18 bases lay between the germline ends. The CDR3 is CASSPSTGAETQYF. The CDR3 DNA sequence: TGTGCCAGCTCACCATCGACAGGCGCTGAGACCCAGTACTTC.

This clonotype has more than one count but fewer than ten. The CDR3 DNA sequence: TGTGCCAGCAAAGGTTATACCGTTAATGAAAAACTGTTTTTT. This translates into CASKGYTVNEKLFF. This rearrangement joins TRBV12-3 or TRBV12-4 to TRBJ1-4; D is unresolved. This CDR3 region has 14 residues. Trimming took 7 bases from V and 4 from J, leaving 13 bases between them.

This clonotype was picked up a small number of times. The rearrangement joins TRBV10-3 to TRBJ2-7; the D gene is possibly TRBD2 (5 bases). Germline V gene data show CDR1 as ENHRY and CDR2 as SYGVKD. The CDR3 is 16 residues long. V shed 4 bases and J shed 1 base, with 17 bases lying between them. The CDR3 protein is CAISVPPEVGSYEQYF. The CDR3 nucleotides read TGTGCCATCAGTGTCCCCCCGGAGGTAGGGTCCTACGAGCAGTACTTC.

V gene TRBV2 combines with J gene TRBJ2-3, with 7 bases matching TRBD2. The ends lost 5 bases at V and 1 base at J; junction bases unmatched: 0. There are 13 residues in the CDR3. In germline, CDR1 is SNHLY, CDR2 FYNNEI. The DNA of the CDR3 is TGTGCCAGCAGTCGGGAGGGCACAGATACGCAGTATTTT. Its translation is CASSREGTDTQYF.

The chain joins TRBV10-2 to TRBJ2-7; D is unresolved. This CDR3 is built from 16 residues. Trimming pared 4 bases from V and 3 bases from J, leaving 19 bases between. Germline loops: CDR1 WSHSY, CDR2 SAAADI. CDR3 bases: TGCGCCAGCAGTGTTGATCCGGGCCAACCTGTCTACGAGCAGTACTTC. Its translation: CASSVDPGQPVYEQYF.

This clonotype has just a few counts. The rearrangement joins TRBV29-1 to TRBJ2-2; possibly TRBD1 for D (5 bases). The CDR3 runs 12 residues. CDR1 is SQVTM and CDR2 is ANQGSEA in the germline V gene. Trimming took off 4 bases at V and 5 bases at J, with 8 bases between the two ends. The CDR3, as DNA: TGCAGCGTTGGGACAAGAACCGGGGAGCTGTTTTTT. Translating gives CSVGTRTGELFF.

This clonotype was observed a handful of times. The chain employs TRBV6-1 and TRBJ1-2, with D possibly being TRBD1 (6 bases). Trimming removed 5 bases at V and 5 bases at J, with 18 bases between. This CDR3 spans 15 amino acids. From germline, CDR1 is MNHNS and CDR2 SASEGT. CDR3 nucleotides: TGTGCCAGCAGTACAAGTGGGACAAGTATATATGGCTACACCTTC. As protein: CASSTSGTSIYGYTF.